What follows are 5 T cell receptor beta chains derived from one specimen sequenced in a study of T cells in Graves' hyperthyroidism and ophthalmopathy. Researchers took RNA transcripts and amplified the TCR beta CDR3 regions from them. First-round RT-PCR of the TCR CDR3 relied on the HTBI primer set. MiXCR was run by TCRdb on the multiplex PCR reads, yielding one entry per CDR3 protein. The sample lists approximately 640,000 distinct CDR3 sequences; approximately 42% were seen once. The sample comprised peripheral blood or thyroid tissue (not recorded which). The receptors come from an adult man with Graves' disease, either hyperthyroidism or ophthalmopathy (not recorded which).

This clonotype was counted between two and nine times. The chain has TRBV29-1 and TRBJ2-5; a weak D match, TRBD1 (5 bases). The CDR3 contains 13 residues. The ends were cut back, 3 bases at V and 5 bases at J, with 13 bases in the middle. Per germline, CDR1 SQVTM and CDR2 ANQGSEA. In DNA form, the CDR3 reads TGCAGCGTTGACGGCCAGGGCTACGAGACCCAGTACTTC. Its translation is CSVDGQGYETQYF.

At least ten counts were recorded for this clonotype. The chain recombines TRBV24-1 with TRBJ2-7; D perhaps matches TRBD2 (5 bases). V dropped 2 bases and J dropped 3 bases, with 13 bases sitting between them. The CDR3 is made up of 15 amino acids. CDR1 and CDR2 from the germline V gene are KGHDR and SFDVKD. In DNA, the CDR3 is TGTGCCACCAGTGATTCGGGGATTTCGAACTACGAGCAGTACTTC. Amino acid sequence: CATSDSGISNYEQYF.

V is TRBV29-1 and J is TRBJ1-2, with 8 nucleotides matching TRBD1. The junction had 4 bases not matched to a gene; V was cut back by 4 bases and J by 6 bases. The CDR3 extends over 12 amino acids. Germline V gene data show CDR1 as SQVTM and CDR2 as ANQGSEA. This CDR3 reads CSVGRTGNGYTF. CDR3 sequence (DNA): TGCAGCGTTGGACGGACAGGGAATGGCTACACCTTC. Supplemented by reference TRBV29-1 and TRBJ1-2, the full variable domain reads SAVISQKPSRDICQRGTSLTIQCQVDSQVTMMFWYRQQPGQSLTLIATANQGSEATYESGFVIDKFPISRPNLTFSTLTVSNMSPEDSSIYLCSVGRTGNGYTFGSGTRLTVV.

The table lists this clonotype with many counts. This chain connects TRBV9 to TRBJ1-2; D is possibly TRBD1 (6 bases). Per the germline V gene, CDR1 is SGDLS and CDR2 is YYNGEE. The CDR3 runs to 15 residues. Between the trimmed V and J ends, which lost 0 bases and 1 base, there was a span of 10 bases. CDR3 coding DNA: TGTGCCAGCAGCGTAGGCGACAGGAATAACTATGGCTACACCTTC. It specifies CASSVGDRNNYGYTF. The variable domain in full, with the rest retrieved from reference TRBV9 and TRBJ1-2, is DSGVTQTPKHLITATGQRVTLRCSPRSGDLSVYWYQQSLDQGLQFLIQYYNGEERAKGNILERFSAQQFPDLHSELNLSSLELGDSALYFCASSVGDRNNYGYTFGSGTRLTVV.

This clonotype was observed a few times. The chain carries TRBV7-9 and TRBJ2-7; 9 positions agree with TRBD1. Germline assignment: CDR1 SEHNR and CDR2 FQNEAQ (reference sequence). The CDR3 length is 14 residues. CDR3 nucleotide sequence: TGTGCTAGGTTGCCGGGACAGGGACCCTACGAGCAGTACTTC. As protein: CARLPGQGPYEQYF.